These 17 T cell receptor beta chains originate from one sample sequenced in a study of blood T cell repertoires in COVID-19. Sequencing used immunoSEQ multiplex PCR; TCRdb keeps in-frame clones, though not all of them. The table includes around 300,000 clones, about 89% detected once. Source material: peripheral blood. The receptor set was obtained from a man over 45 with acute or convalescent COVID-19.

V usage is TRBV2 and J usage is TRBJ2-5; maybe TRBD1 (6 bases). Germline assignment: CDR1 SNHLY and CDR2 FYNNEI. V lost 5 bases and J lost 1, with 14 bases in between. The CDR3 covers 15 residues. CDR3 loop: CASSSWGQSQETQYF. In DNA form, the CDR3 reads TGTGCCAGCAGTAGCTGGGGACAATCCCAAGAGACCCAGTACTTC.

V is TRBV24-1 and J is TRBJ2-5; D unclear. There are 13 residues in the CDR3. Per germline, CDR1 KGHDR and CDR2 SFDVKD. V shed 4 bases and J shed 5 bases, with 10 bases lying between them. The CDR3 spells CATSDPEWETQYF. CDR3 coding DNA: TGTGCCACCAGTGACCCGGAGTGGGAGACCCAGTACTTC.

The CDR3 protein is CASSYLAGGPTDTQYF. The CDR3 bases are TGTGCCAGCAGTTACTTAGCGGGGGGGCCCACAGATACGCAGTATTTT. The chain is built from TRBV6-5 and TRBJ2-3; the match to TRBD2 covers 11 bases. This CDR3 is built from 16 residues. Per germline, CDR1 MNHEY and CDR2 SVGAGI. The junction had 2 bases not matched to a gene; V was cut back by 1 base and J by 2 bases.

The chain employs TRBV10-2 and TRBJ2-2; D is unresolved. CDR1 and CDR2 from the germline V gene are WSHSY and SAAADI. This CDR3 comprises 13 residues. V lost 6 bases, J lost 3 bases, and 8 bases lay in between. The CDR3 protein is CASRLLDTGELFF. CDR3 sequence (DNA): TGCGCCAGCAGGCTACTGGACACCGGGGAGCTGTTTTTT.

The CDR3 DNA is TGTGCCAGCCGGAATCAGGGGGACTATGGCTACACCTTC. Amino acid sequence: CASRNQGDYGYTF. The gene calls are TRBV6-5 and TRBJ1-2; 7 nucleotides agree with TRBD1. The CDR3 spans 13 residues. Unmatched junction bases numbered 6, after V lost 8 bases and J lost 3 bases. Germline V CDR1 and CDR2: MNHEY, SVGAGI.

CDR3 DNA: TGTGCCAGCAGTGAAATAGGGGGCTTGAATTCACCCCTCCACTTT. Amino acids: CASSEIGGLNSPLHF. The chain carries TRBV6-1 and TRBJ1-6; 7 bases match TRBD1. The ends lost 2 bases at V and 7 bases at J; junction bases unmatched: 5. Per the germline V gene, CDR1 is MNHNS and CDR2 is SASEGT. The CDR3 is 15 residues long.

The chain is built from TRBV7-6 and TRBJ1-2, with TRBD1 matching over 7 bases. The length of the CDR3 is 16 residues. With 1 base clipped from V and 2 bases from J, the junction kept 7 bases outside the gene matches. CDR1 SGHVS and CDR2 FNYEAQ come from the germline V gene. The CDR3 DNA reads TGTGCCAGCAGCTTAGAGGCGGCAGGGGGAAACTATGGCTACACCTTC. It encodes CASSLEAAGGNYGYTF.

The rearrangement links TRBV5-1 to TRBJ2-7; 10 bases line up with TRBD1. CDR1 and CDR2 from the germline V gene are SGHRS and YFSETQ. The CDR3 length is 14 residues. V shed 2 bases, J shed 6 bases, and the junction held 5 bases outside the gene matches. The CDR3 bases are TGCGCCAGCAGCTTAGGGACAGGGGAGGCCGAGCAGTACTTC. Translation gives CASSLGTGEAEQYF. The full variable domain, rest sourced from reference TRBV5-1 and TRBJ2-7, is KAGVTQTPRYLIKTRGQQVTLSCSPISGHRSVSWYQQTPGQGLQFLFEYFSETQRNKGNFPGRFSGRQFSNSRSEMNVSTLELGDSALYLCASSLGTGEAEQYFGPGTRLTVT.

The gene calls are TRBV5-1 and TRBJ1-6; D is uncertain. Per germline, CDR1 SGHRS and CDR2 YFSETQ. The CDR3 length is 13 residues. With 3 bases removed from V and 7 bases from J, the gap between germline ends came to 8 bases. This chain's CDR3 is CASSSQSNSPLHF. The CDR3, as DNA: TGCGCCAGCAGCTCCCAGTCAAATTCACCCCTCCACTTT.

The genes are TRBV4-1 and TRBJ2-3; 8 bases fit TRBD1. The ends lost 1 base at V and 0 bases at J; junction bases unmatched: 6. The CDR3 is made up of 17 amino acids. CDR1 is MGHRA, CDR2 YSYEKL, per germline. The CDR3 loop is CASSQVAGQASTDTQYF. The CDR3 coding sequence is TGCGCCAGCAGCCAAGTCGCGGGACAGGCTAGCACAGATACGCAGTATTTT.

The DNA for the CDR3 is TGTGCCAGCAGTGAGGGAGGTAATCAGCCCCAGCATTTT. Protein: CASSEGGNQPQHF. The chain recombines TRBV25-1 with TRBJ1-5; D ambiguous. The CDR3 contains 13 residues. Germline V gene sequence: CDR1 MGHDK, CDR2 SYGVNS. V was trimmed by 3 bases and J by 4 bases, leaving 7 bases between them.

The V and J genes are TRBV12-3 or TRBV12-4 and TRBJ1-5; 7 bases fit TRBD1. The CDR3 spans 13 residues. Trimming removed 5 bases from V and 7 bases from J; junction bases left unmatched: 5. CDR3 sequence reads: CASSVGGTQPQHF. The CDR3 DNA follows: TGTGCCAGCAGTGTAGGGGGCACGCAGCCCCAGCATTTT.

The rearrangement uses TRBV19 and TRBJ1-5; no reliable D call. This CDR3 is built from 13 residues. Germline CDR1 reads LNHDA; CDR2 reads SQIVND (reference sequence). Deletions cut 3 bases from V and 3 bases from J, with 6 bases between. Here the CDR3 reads CASSIRVNQPQHF. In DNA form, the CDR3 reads TGTGCCAGTAGTATCCGCGTCAATCAGCCCCAGCATTTT.

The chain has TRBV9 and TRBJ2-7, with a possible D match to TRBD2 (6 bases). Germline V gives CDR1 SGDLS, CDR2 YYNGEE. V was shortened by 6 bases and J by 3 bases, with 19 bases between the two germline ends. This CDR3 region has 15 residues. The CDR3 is CASNEDGGSLYEQYF. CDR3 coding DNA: TGTGCCAGCAACGAAGACGGGGGATCCCTCTACGAGCAGTACTTC.

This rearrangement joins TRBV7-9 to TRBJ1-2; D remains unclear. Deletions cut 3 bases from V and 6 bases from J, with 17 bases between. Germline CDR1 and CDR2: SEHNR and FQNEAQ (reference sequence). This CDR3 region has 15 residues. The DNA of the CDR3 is TGTGCCAGCAGCTTCGGGGTCTCTCCTGTGGATGGCTACACCTTC. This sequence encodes CASSFGVSPVDGYTF.

The CDR3 bases are TGTGCCATCAGTGTTTCCGAGACAGTTAATGAGCAGTTCTTC. This gives the protein CAISVSETVNEQFF. V gene TRBV10-3 combines with J gene TRBJ2-1, with a weak D call TRBD1 (5 bases). The germline V and J ends were trimmed by 4 bases and 7 bases, with 14 bases remaining between them. There are 14 residues in the CDR3. Germline assignment: CDR1 ENHRY and CDR2 SYGVKD.

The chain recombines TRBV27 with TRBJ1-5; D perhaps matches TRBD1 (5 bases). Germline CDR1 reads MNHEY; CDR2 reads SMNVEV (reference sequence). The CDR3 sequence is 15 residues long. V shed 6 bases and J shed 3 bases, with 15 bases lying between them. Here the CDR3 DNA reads TGTGCCAGCAGATCCTGGGCGGGGGTCAATCAGCCCCAGCATTTT. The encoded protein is CASRSWAGVNQPQHF.